The 12 T cell receptor beta chains below all came from one sample that was sequenced in a study of T cell responses to AZD1222 COVID-19 vaccine. Assay used: immunoSEQ multiplex PCR; TCRdb lists only in-frame clones, some missing. The table lists roughly 100,000 clones, around nine tenths of them singletons. This specimen consisted of peripheral blood, obtained 28 days after the second AZD1222 dose. These receptors were obtained from an adult who received the AZD1222 COVID-19 vaccine.

The rearrangement joins TRBV27 to TRBJ1-2; D uncertain. Trimming removed 2 bases from V and 4 bases from J, with 17 bases in between. The germline CDR1 and CDR2 sequences are MNHEY and SMNVEV (reference sequence). The CDR3 consists of 16 residues. CDR3 nucleotides: TGTGCCAGCAGTTTAACCTGGCAGACCTCTAGCTATGGCTACACCTTC. This gives the protein CASSLTWQTSSYGYTF.

CDR3 in DNA: TGCGCCAGCAGCTCAGGACAGAAAGAAAAACTGTTTTTT. Protein: CASSSGQKEKLFF. The V gene is TRBV5-1, the J gene TRBJ1-4, with D tentatively TRBD1 (6 bases). Germline lookup yields CDR1 SGHRS and CDR2 YFSETQ. V was clipped by 3 bases and J by 8 bases, with 11 bases between them. This CDR3 has 13 amino acids.

This clone was counted once. This chain uses TRBV4-1 with TRBJ1-1; 7 positions match TRBD1. The CDR3 runs to 18 residues. J lost 0 bases, V lost 3 bases, and 13 bases had no gene match. CDR1 MGHRA and CDR2 YSYEKL come from the germline V gene. DNA of the CDR3: TGCGCCAGCAGCCAGAGGGGGACAGCATCCGTCCTGAACACTGAAGCTTTCTTT. It codes for CASSQRGTASVLNTEAFF.

The chain combines TRBV5-1 with TRBJ2-2, with TRBD1 as a possible D gene (6 bases). The V end was cut by 7 bases, the J end by 3 bases, with 16 bases between. CDR3 length: 15 residues. Germline lookup yields CDR1 SGHRS and CDR2 YFSETQ. CDR3 DNA: TGCGCCAGCGGACAGAGCTGGACGGACACCGGGGAGCTGTTTTTT. Protein sequence: CASGQSWTDTGELFF.

V and J are TRBV7-3 and TRBJ2-2, with D unresolved. The V end lost 1 base, the J end lost 7 bases, and 13 bases lay between the germline ends. This CDR3 contains 15 residues. Germline V lookup: CDR1 SGHTA, CDR2 FQGTGA. The CDR3 reads CASSLSKSQDGELFF. In DNA, the CDR3 is TGTGCCAGCAGCTTAAGTAAATCCCAGGACGGGGAGCTGTTTTTT.

The rearrangement joins TRBV28 to TRBJ1-2; possibly TRBD1 for D (6 bases). With 3 bases removed from V and 1 base from J, the gap between germline ends came to 18 bases. CDR1 is MDHEN and CDR2 is SYDVKM in the germline V gene. The CDR3 loop spans 17 amino acids. The CDR3 nucleotides are TGTGCCAGCAGTTTTTTAGGGGGGAAAAGGGGTAACTATGGCTACACCTTC. Its protein product is CASSFLGGKRGNYGYTF.

J is TRBJ1-5 and V is TRBV7-8; TRBD1 aligns across 7 bases. V shed 3 bases and J 0 bases; nucleotides not matched to a gene: 11. The germline CDR1 and CDR2 sequences are SGHVS and FQNEAQ. This CDR3 is built from 18 residues. For the CDR3, the DNA is TGTGCCAGCAGCTTTTACAGGGGCGGATCAAATAGCAATCAGCCCCAGCATTTT. Residues: CASSFYRGGSNSNQPQHF.

V usage is TRBV27 and J usage is TRBJ2-2; D gene unclear. Trimming left V 5 bases short and J 1 base short, with 11 bases between. This CDR3 contains 15 residues. CDR1 is MNHEY, CDR2 SMNVEV, per germline (reference sequence). The CDR3 spells CASSPSDGNTGELFF. The CDR3 DNA sequence: TGTGCCAGCAGTCCGTCGGACGGGAACACCGGGGAGCTGTTTTTT.

The chain recombines TRBV5-1 with TRBJ2-4; a possible D gene is TRBD1 (6 bases). Germline lookup yields CDR1 SGHRS and CDR2 YFSETQ. The CDR3 has 15 amino acids. Trimming removed 4 bases at V and 5 bases at J, with 16 bases between. CDR3 residues: CASSKGPGQQNIQYF. The CDR3 DNA sequence: TGCGCCAGCAGCAAAGGTCCGGGACAACAAAACATTCAGTACTTC.

The CDR3 reads CATSRETGGIEKLFF. CDR3 bases: TGTGCCACCAGCAGAGAGACAGGGGGAATTGAAAAACTGTTTTTT. This sequence joins TRBV15 and TRBJ1-4; TRBD1 agrees at 9 bases. The CDR3 covers 15 residues. CDR1 LNHNV and CDR2 YYDKDF come from the germline V gene (reference sequence). V was pared by 0 bases and J by 7 bases, with 3 bases of the junction left unmatched.

The chain employs TRBV11-3 and TRBJ1-1, with a possible D match to TRBD1 (5 bases). The CDR3 contains 15 residues. The germline V gene encodes CDR1 SGHNT and CDR2 YENEEA. Trimming left V 5 bases short and J 1 base short, with 14 bases between. The CDR3 DNA reads as TGTGCCAGCAGCCCCGGGGGAGGCGGGAACACTGAAGCTTTCTTT. It translates to CASSPGGGGNTEAFF.

Ten or more counts support this clone. The chain's CDR3 is CASSEEQTGNQPQHF. CDR3 sequence (DNA): TGTGCCAGCAGTGAAGAACAGACGGGAAACCAGCCCCAGCATTTT. The gene calls are TRBV2 and TRBJ1-5; D ambiguous. The V end lost 1 base, the J end lost 7 bases, and 14 bases lay between the germline ends. The CDR3 sequence is 15 residues long. From germline, CDR1 is SNHLY and CDR2 FYNNEI.